This T cell receptor beta chain was obtained from a study of blood T cell repertoires in COVID-19 (dated by TCRdb to the early 2020s). For the wider study: Collaborator samples came from the United States, Italy and Spain and covered acute and convalescent phases of COVID-19. The prospective study material was composed of cDNA or gDNA derived from T cells, B-cell-depleted T cells, or PBMCs. Subjects who had been exposed to COVID-19, were actively infected with it, or had recovered from it provided the deeply sampled blood TCRbeta repertoires that made up the dataset. The repertoires were made available in a free public database intended to serve as a resource for research on the immune response to SARS-CoV-2. Samples came from the ongoing ImmuneRACE study (first 160 participants) plus 1,254 subjects from 6 global collaborators. A de-identified subject ID, COVID-19 status, age in years and sex were almost always included in the sample metadata. Where available, HLA class I and class II types were taken from metadata supplied by the sample provider and were not determined by assay-based typing. Study-level results and caveats: How much clinical and demographic metadata was included differed by source and by participant, and the metadata was provided uncurated.

TCRbeta CDR3 regions were amplified from genomic DNA by means of the immunoSEQ Assay, a bias-controlled multiplex PCR. In the original analysis: Nucleated cell counts per sample were estimated from amplification of reference gene primers within the assay. To quantify the absolute abundance of each unique TCRbeta CDR3 rearrangement, sequence reads were collapsed and filtered. For each sample, productive Simpson clonality was calculated as the square root of Simpson's diversity index over productive rearrangements. The table comes from immuneACCESS by way of TCRdb, which keeps in-frame sequences with V and J called. Part of the clones is missing from these tables; in studies checked, under half for an unresolved V gene and the rest for unknown reasons. From that table come the V and J calls and clone size; the DNA was used to work out D and trimming. The sample table lists about 270,000 clones, approximately 85% of them with a count of one. The ten top clones hold 9.5% to 11% of the sample.

The CDR1 and CDR2 encoded by the germline V gene are KGHSH and LQKENI. Spanning cysteine to phenylalanine, the CDR3 consists of 14 amino acids. CDR3 DNA only is kept here, 42 bases in frame from base 1. The junction shows trimming of 4 bases on V and 3 bases on J, and the gene matches do not reach 1 base of it. Remarks on this clone: What this receptor recognizes is not known. No qualities accompany the bases; no much larger clone lies one base away.

Collaborating institutions collected whole blood in K2EDTA tubes following their own protocols. For TCRbeta analysis, collaborators shipped samples in one of three forms: frozen whole blood, isolated PBMCs, or DNA extracted from either of those sample types. The sample consisted of peripheral blood. The sequence was collected from an older woman with acute or convalescent COVID-19. This receptor chain uses TRBV18 and TRBJ1-5; 9 bases in the middle match TRBD1. The DNA reads TGTGCCAGCTCACGGACAGGGGACAATCAGCCCCAGCATTTT. This is translated as CASSRTGDNQPQHF.